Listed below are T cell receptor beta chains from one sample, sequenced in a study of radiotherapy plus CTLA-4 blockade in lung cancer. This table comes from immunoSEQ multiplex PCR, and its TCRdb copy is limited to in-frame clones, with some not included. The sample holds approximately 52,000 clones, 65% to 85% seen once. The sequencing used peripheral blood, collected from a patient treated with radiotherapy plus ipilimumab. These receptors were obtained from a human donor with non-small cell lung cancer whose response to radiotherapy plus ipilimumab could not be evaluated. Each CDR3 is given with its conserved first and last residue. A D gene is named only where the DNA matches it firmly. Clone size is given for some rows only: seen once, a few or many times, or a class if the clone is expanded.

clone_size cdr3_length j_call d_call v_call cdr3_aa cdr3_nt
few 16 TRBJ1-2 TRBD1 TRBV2 CASSDAGGFSNYGYTF TGTGCCAGCAGTGATGCAGGGGGCTTTTCTAACTATGGCTACACCTTC
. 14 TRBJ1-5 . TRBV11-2 CASSERGGSQPQHF TGTGCCAGCAGCGAACGTGGGGGGAGTCAGCCCCAGCATTTT
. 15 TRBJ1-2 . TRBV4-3 CASSQGGGGDYGYTF TGCGCCAGCAGCCAAGGGGGAGGCGGGGACTATGGCTACACCTTC
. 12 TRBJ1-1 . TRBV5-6 CASSRPQGTSFF TGTGCCAGCAGCAGGCCCCAGGGGACGTCTTTCTTT
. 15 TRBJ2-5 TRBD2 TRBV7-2 CASILAGGRGETQYF TGTGCCAGCATCCTAGCGGGGGGGCGTGGAGAGACCCAGTACTTC
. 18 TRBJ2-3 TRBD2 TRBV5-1 CASSTPGLAGGQTDTQYF TGCGCCAGCAGCACTCCGGGACTAGCGGGGGGGCAAACAGATACGCAGTATTTT
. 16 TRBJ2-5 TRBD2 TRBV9 CASSVLAGSSWETQYF TGTGCCAGCAGCGTACTAGCGGGGTCGTCGTGGGAGACCCAGTACTTC
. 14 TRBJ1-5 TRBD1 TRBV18 CASSPDRVGQPQHF TGTGCCAGCTCACCAGACAGGGTGGGTCAGCCCCAGCATTTT
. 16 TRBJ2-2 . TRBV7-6 CASSLVHLTNTGELFF TGTGCCAGCAGCTTGGTCCACCTTACTAACACCGGGGAGCTGTTTTTT
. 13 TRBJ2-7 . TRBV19 CASSRDFAGEQYF TGTGCCAGTAGTCGGGACTTCGCGGGAGAGCAGTACTTC
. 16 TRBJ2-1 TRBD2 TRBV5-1 CASSLAGAGGYNEQFF TGCGCCAGCAGCTTGGCCGGAGCGGGGGGCTACAATGAGCAGTTCTTC
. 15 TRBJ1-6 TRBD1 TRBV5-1 CASSWGDRDNSPLHF TGCGCCAGCAGCTGGGGGGACAGGGATAATTCACCCCTCCACTTT
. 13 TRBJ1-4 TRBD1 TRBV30 CAWSVQGSEKLFF TGTGCCTGGAGTGTACAGGGGAGTGAAAAACTGTTTTTT
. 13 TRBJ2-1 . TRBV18 CASSPVSANEQFF TGTGCCAGCTCACCGGTTTCAGCGAATGAGCAGTTCTTC
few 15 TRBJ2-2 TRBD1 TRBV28 CASSPDRGPTGELFF TGTGCCAGCAGTCCGGACAGGGGGCCTACCGGGGAGCTGTTTTTT
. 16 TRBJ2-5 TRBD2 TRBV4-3 CASSYGRHTGGETQYF TGCGCCAGCAGTTATGGACGGCACACGGGGGGAGAGACCCAGTACTTC
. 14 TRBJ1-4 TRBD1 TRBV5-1 CASSFTGGSEKLFF TGCGCCAGCAGCTTCACAGGGGGCAGTGAAAAACTGTTTTTT
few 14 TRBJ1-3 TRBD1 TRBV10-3 CAIKVTGGRNTIYF TGTGCCATCAAAGTGACAGGGGGTAGAAACACCATATATTTT
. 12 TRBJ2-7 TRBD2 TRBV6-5 CASSMGLAGLYF TGTGCCAGCAGTATGGGACTAGCGGGACTGTACTTC
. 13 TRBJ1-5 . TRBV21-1 CASSKCGDQPQHF TGTGCCAGCAGCAAATGCGGGGATCAGCCCCAGCATTTT
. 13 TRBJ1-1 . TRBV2 CASSDGGGTEAFF TGTGCCAGCAGTGACGGAGGCGGCACTGAAGCTTTCTTT
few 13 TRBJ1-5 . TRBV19 CASSDDRNQPQHF TGTGCCAGTAGCGACGACAGAAATCAGCCCCAGCATTTT
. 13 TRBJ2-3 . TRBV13 CASSLGRADTQYF TGTGCCAGCAGCTTAGGCCGAGCAGATACGCAGTATTTT
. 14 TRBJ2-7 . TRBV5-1 CASREGLASYEQYF TGCGCCAGCAGGGAGGGGCTTGCAAGCTACGAGCAGTACTTC
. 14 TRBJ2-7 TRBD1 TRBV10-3 CAIRRTGSSYEQYF TGTGCCATCAGACGGACAGGGAGCTCCTACGAGCAGTACTTC
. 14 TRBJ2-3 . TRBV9 CASSVQGQGDTQYF TGTGCCAGCAGCGTACAGGGGCAAGGAGATACGCAGTATTTT
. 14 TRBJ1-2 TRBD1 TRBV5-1 CASSLSGQGGGYTF TGCGCCAGCAGCCTATCGGGACAGGGCGGGGGCTACACCTTC
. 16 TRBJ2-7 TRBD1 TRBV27 CASSPYTGQGQYEQYF TGTGCCAGCAGTCCCTATACTGGACAGGGACAATACGAGCAGTACTTC
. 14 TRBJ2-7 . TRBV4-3 CASSQDSLSYEQYF TGCGCCAGCAGCCAAGACTCCCTGAGCTACGAGCAGTACTTC
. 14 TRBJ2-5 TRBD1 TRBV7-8 CASKTTGRVETQYF TGTGCCAGCAAGACGACAGGGCGGGTGGAGACCCAGTACTTC
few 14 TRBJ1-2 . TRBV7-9 CASSITDSNYGYTF TGTGCCAGCAGCATCACCGACAGTAACTATGGCTACACCTTC
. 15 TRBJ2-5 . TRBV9 CASSPPGVGGETQYF TGTGCCAGCAGCCCTCCAGGAGTTGGAGGAGAGACCCAGTACTTC
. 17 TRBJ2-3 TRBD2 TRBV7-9 CASSLRTSGGTTDTQYF TGTGCCAGCAGCTTGCGCACTAGCGGGGGGACGACAGATACGCAGTATTTT
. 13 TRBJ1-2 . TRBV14 CASSQVPGSGYTF TGTGCCAGCAGCCAAGTCCCGGGATCGGGCTACACCTTC
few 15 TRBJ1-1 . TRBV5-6 CASSLPGVMNTEAFF TGTGCCAGCAGCTTGCCGGGTGTTATGAACACTGAAGCTTTCTTT
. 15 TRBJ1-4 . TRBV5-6 CASSSGDYANEKLFF TGTGCCAGCAGCTCCGGGGATTACGCTAATGAAAAACTGTTTTTT
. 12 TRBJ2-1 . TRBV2 CASRPNRDEQFF TGTGCCAGCAGACCGAACAGGGATGAGCAGTTCTTC
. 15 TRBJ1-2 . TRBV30 CAWSGGGYSNYGYTF TGTGCCTGGAGTGGTGGGGGGTACTCAAACTATGGCTACACCTTC
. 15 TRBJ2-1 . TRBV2 CASSLQGFPYNEQFF TGTGCCAGCAGTTTACAGGGATTTCCCTACAATGAGCAGTTCTTC
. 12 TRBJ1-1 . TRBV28 CASNGGGGEAFF TGTGCCAGTAATGGTGGGGGAGGGGAAGCTTTCTTT
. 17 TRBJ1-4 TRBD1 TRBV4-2 CASSPGQGGWTNEKLFF TGTGCCAGCAGCCCCGGACAGGGGGGTTGGACTAATGAAAAACTGTTTTTT
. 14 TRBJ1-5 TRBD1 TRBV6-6 CASSYDRGRQPQHF TGTGCCAGCAGTTACGACAGGGGCCGTCAGCCCCAGCATTTT